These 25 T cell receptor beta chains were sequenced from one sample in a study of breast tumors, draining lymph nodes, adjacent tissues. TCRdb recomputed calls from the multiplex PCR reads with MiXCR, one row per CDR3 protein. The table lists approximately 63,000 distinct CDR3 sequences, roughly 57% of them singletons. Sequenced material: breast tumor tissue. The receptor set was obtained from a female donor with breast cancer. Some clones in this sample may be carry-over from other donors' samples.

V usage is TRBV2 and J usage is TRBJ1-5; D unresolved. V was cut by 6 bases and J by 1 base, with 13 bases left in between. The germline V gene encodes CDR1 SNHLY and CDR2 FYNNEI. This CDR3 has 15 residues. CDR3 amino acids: CASRSTQASNQPQHF. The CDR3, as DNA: TGTGCCAGCAGGAGCACGCAGGCGAGCAATCAGCCCCAGCATTTT.

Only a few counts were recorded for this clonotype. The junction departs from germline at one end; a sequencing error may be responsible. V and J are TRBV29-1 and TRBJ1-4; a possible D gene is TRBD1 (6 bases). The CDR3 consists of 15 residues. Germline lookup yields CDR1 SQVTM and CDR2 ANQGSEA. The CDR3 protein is CSVDSGYGAGEKMFF. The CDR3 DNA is TGCAGCGTTGATAGCGGGTACGGGGCAGGGGAAAAAATGTTTTTT.

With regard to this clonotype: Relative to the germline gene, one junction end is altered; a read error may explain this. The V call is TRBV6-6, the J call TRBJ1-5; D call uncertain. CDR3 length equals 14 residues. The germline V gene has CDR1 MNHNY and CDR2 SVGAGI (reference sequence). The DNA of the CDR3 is TGTGCCAGCAGTCCCTCGCCTTGGGGTCAGCCCCAGCACTTT. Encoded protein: CASSPSPWGQPQHF.

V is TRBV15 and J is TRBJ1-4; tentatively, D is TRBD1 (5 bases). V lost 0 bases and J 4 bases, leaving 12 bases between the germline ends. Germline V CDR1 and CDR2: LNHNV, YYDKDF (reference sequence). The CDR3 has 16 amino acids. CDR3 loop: CATSRDQGTFNEKLFF. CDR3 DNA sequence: TGTGCCACCAGCAGAGATCAGGGCACCTTTAATGAAAAACTGTTTTTT. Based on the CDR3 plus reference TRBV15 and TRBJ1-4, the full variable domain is DAMVIQNPRYQVTQFGKPVTLSCSQTLNHNVMYWYQQKSSQAPKLLFHYYDKDFNNEADTPDNFQSRRPNTSFCFLDIRSPGLGDTAMYLCATSRDQGTFNEKLFFGSGTQLSVL.

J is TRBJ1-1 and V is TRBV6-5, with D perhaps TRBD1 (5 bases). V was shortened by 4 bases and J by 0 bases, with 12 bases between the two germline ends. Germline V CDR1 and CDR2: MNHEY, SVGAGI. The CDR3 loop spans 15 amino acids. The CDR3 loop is CASSSGWGVNTEAFF. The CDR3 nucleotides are TGTGCCAGCAGTTCCGGCTGGGGGGTGAACACTGAAGCTTTCTTT.

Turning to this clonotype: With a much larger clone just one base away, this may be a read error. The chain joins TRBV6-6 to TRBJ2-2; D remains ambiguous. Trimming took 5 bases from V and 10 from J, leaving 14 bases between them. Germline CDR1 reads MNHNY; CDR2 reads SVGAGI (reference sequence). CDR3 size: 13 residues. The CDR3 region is CASSPRVRLELFF. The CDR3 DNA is TGTGCCAGCAGTCCTCGGGTCCGCCTGGAGCTGTTTTTT.

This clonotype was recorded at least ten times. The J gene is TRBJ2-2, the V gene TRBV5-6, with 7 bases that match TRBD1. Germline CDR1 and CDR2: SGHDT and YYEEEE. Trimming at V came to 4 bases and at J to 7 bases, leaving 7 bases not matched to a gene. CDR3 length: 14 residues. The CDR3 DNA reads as TGTGCCAGCAGCACCAGGGGGTATGACGGGGAGCTGTTTTTT. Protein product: CASSTRGYDGELFF.

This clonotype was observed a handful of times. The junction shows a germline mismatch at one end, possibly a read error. CDR3 sequence reads: CASSVSGGAGSYNEQSF. CDR3 in DNA: TGTGCCAGTAGTGTAAGCGGGGGGGCCGGCTCCTACAATGAGCAGTCCTTC. The chain uses TRBV19 and TRBJ2-1; 10 bases agree with TRBD2. This CDR3 region has 17 residues. Germline loops: CDR1 LNHDA, CDR2 SQIVND (reference sequence).

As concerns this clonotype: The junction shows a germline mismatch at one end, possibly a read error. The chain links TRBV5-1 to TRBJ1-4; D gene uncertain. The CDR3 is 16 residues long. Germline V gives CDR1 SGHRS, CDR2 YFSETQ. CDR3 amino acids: CASSTPDRDYNEKLFF. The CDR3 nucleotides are TGTGCCAGCAGCACTCCTGATAGGGATTACAATGAAAAACTGTTTTTT.

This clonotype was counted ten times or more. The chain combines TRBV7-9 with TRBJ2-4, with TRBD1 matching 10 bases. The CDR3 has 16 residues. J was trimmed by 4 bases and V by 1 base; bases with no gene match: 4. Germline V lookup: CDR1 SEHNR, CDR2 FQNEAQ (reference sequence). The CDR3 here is CASSLGWGQGKNIQYF. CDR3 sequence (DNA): TGTGCCAGCAGCTTAGGATGGGGACAGGGGAAAAACATTCAGTACTTC.

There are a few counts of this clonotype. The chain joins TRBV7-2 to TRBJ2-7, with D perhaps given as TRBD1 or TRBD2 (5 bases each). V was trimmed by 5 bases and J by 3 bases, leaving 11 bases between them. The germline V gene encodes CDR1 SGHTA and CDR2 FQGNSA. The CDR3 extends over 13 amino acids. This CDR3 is CASSPEGLYEQYF. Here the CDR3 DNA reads TGTGCCAGCAGCCCCGAGGGGCTCTACGAGCAGTACTTC.

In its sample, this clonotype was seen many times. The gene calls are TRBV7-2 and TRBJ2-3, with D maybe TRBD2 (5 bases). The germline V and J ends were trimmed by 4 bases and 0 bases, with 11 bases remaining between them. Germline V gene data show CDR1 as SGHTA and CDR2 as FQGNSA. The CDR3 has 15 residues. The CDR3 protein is CASSSDYLSTDTQYF. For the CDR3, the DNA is TGTGCCAGCAGCTCTGACTACCTAAGCACAGATACGCAGTATTTT.

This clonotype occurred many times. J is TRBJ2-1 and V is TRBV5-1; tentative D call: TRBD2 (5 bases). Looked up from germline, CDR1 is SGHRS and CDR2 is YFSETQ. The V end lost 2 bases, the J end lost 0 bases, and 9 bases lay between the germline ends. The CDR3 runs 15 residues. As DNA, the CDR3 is TGCGCCAGCAGCTTAGCGGAAAGCTCCTACAATGAGCAGTTCTTC. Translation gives CASSLAESSYNEQFF. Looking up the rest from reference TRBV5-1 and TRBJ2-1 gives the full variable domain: KAGVTQTPRYLIKTRGQQVTLSCSPISGHRSVSWYQQTPGQGLQFLFEYFSETQRNKGNFPGRFSGRQFSNSRSEMNVSTLELGDSALYLCASSLAESSYNEQFFGPGTRLTVL.

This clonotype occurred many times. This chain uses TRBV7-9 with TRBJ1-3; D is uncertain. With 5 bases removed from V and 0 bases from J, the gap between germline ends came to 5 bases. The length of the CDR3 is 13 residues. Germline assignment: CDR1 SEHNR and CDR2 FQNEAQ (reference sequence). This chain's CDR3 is CASSRSSGNTIYF. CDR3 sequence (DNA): TGTGCCAGCAGCCGGAGCTCTGGAAACACCATATATTTT.

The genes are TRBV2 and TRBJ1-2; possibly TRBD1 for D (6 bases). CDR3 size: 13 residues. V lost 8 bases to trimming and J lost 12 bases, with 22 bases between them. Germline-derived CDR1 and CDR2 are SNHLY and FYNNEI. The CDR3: CASSSPGGSGNTF. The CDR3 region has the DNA TGTGCCAGCTCGTCCCCCGGGGGCTCTGGAAACACCTTC.

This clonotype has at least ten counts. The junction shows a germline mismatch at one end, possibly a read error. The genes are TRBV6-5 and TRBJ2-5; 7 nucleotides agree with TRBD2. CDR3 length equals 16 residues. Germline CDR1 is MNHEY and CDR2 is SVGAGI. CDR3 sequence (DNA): TGTGCCAGCAGTCACTCCCATCAGCGGGGATCGGAGACCCAGTACTTC. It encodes CASSHSHQRGSETQYF.

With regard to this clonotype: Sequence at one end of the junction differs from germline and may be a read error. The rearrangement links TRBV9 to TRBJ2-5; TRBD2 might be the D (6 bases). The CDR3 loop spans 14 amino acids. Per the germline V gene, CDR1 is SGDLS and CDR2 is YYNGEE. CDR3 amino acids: CASRAVGGACEQSF. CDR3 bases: TGTGCCAGCAGGGCGGTCGGGGGAGCCTGCGAGCAGTCCTTC. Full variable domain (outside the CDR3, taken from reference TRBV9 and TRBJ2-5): DSGVTQTPKHLITATGQRVTLRCSPRSGDLSVYWYQQSLDQGLQFLIQYYNGEERAKGNILERFSAQQFPDLHSELNLSSLELGDSALYFCASRAVGGACEQSFGPGTRLLVL.

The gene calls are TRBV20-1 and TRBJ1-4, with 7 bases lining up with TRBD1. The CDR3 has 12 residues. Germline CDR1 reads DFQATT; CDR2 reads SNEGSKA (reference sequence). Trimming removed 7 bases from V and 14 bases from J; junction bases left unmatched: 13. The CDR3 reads CSVPKGADGLFF. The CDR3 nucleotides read TGCAGTGTCCCCAAGGGGGCCGATGGGCTGTTTTTT.

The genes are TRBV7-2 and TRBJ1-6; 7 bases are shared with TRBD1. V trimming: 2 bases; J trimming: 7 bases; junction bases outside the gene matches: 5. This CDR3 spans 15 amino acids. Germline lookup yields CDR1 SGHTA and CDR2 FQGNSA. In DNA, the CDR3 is TGTGCCAGCAGCTTACAGCGACAGGGAAATTCACCCCTCCACTTT. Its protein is CASSLQRQGNSPLHF.

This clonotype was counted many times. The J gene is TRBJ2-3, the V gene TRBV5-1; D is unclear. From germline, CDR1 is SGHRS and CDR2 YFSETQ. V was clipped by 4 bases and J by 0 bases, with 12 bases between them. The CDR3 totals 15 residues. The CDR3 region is CASSTQVWSTDTQYF. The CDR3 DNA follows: TGCGCCAGCAGCACCCAGGTTTGGAGCACAGATACGCAGTATTTT.

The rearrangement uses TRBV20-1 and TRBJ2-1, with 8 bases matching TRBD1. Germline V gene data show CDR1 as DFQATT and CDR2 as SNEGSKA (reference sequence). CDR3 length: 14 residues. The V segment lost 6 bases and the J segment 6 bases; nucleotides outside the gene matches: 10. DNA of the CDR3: TGCAGTGCCAGCAGCTTGGACAGGGTCAATGAGCAGTTCTTC. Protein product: CSASSLDRVNEQFF.

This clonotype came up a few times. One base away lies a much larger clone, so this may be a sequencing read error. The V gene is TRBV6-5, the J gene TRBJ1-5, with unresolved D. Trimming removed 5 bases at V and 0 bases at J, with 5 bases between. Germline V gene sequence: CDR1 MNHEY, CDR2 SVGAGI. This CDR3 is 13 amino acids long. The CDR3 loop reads CASSHSSNQPQHF. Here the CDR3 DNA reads TGTGCCAGCAGTCACAGTAGCAATCAGCCCCAGCATTTT.

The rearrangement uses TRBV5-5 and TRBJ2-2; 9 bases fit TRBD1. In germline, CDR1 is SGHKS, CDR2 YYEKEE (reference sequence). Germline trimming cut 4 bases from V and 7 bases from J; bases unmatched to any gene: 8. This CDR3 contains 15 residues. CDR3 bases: TGTGCCAGCAGCCCGGGACAGGGATTATACGGGGAGCTGTTTTTT. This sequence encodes CASSPGQGLYGELFF. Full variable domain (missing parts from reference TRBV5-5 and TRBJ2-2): DAGVTQSPTHLIKTRGQQVTLRCSPISGHKSVSWYQQVLGQGPQFIFQYYEKEERGRGNFPDRFSARQFPNYSSELNVNALLLGDSALYLCASSPGQGLYGELFFGEGSRLTVL.

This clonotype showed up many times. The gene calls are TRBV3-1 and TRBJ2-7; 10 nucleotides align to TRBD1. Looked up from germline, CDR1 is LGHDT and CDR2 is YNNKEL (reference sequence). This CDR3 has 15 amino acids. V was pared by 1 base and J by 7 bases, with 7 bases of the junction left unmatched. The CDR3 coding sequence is TGTGCCAGCAGCCAAGCCCGACAGGGGGCAAGAGAGCAGTACTTC. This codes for CASSQARQGAREQYF.

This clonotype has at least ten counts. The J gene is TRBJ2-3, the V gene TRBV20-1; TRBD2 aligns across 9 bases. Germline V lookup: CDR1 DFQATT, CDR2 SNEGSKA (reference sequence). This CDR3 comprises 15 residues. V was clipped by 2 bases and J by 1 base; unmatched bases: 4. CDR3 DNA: TGCAGTGCTAGATCGGCTAGCGGGGGCACAGATACGCAGTATTTT. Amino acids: CSARSASGGTDTQYF.